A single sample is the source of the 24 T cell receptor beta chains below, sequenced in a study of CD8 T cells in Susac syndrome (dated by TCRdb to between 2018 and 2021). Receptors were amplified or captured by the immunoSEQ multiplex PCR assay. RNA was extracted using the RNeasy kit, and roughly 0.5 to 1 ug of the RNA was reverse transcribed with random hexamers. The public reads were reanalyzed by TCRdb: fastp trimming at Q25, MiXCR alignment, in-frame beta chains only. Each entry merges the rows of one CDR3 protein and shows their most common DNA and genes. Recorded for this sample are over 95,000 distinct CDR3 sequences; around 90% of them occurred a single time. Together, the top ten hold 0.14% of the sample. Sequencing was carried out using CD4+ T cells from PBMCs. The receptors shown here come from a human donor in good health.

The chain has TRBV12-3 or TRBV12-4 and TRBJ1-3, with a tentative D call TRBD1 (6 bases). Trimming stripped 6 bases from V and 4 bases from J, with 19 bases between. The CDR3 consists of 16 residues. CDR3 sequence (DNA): TGTGCCAGCAGCTTATCTTTGGGGGCTTGGGGAAACACCATATATTTT. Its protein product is CASSLSLGAWGNTIYF.

The CDR3 region is CASSLGLGRFSYNEQFF. The CDR3 nucleotides read TGTGCCAGCAGCTTAGGTCTAGGGCGATTCTCCTACAATGAGCAGTTCTTC. The rearrangement links TRBV7-2 to TRBJ2-1; D is ambiguous. The germline V and J ends were trimmed by 1 base and 0 bases, with 13 bases remaining between them. CDR3 length: 17 amino acids. Germline lookup yields CDR1 SGHTA and CDR2 FQGNSA.

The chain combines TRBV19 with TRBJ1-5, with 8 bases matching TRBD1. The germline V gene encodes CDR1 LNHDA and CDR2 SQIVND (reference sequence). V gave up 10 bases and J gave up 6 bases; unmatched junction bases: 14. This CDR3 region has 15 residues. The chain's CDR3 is CATKVVGQGGQPQHF. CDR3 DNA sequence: TGTGCCACCAAAGTAGTCGGACAGGGAGGTCAGCCCCAGCATTTT.

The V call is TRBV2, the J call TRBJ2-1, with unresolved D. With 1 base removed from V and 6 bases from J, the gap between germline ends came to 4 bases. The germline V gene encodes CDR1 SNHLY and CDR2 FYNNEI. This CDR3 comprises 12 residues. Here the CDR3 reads CASSEGRNEQFF. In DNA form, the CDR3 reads TGTGCCAGCAGTGAAGGTCGCAATGAGCAGTTCTTC.

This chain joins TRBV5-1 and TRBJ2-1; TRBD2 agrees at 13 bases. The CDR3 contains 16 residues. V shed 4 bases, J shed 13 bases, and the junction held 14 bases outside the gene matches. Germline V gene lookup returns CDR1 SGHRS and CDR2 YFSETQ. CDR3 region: CASSPDWTSGSFSQFF. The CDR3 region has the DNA TGCGCCAGCAGCCCCGATTGGACTAGCGGGAGTTTCAGTCAGTTCTTC.

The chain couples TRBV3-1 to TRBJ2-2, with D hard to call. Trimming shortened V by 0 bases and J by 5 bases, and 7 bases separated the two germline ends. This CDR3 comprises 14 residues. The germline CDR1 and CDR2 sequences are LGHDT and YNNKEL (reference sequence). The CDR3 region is CASSQDLKTGELFF. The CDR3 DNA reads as TGTGCCAGCAGCCAAGATCTCAAGACCGGGGAGCTGTTTTTT.

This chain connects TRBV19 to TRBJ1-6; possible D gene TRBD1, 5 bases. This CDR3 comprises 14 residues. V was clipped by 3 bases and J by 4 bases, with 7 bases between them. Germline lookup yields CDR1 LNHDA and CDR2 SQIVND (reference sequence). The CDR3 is CASSISGYNSPLHF. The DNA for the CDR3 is TGTGCCAGTAGTATCTCAGGGTATAATTCACCCCTCCACTTT.

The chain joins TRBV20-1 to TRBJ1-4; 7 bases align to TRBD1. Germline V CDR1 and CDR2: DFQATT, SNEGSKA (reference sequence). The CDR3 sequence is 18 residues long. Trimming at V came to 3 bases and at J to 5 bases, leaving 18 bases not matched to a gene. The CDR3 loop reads CSASASGTETSKNEKLFF. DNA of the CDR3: TGCAGTGCTAGTGCTTCCGGGACAGAGACTTCAAAGAATGAAAAACTGTTTTTT.

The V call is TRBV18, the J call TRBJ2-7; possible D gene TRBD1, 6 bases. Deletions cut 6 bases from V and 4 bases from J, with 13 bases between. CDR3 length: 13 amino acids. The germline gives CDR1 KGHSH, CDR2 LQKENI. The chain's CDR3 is CASSLGGDYEQYF. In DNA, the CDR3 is TGTGCCAGCTCGCTTGGGGGCGATTACGAGCAGTACTTC.

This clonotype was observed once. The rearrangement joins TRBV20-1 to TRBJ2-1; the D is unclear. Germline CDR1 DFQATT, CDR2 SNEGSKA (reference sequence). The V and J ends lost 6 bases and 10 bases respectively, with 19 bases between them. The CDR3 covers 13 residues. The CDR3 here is CSASDGSVREQFF. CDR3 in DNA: TGCAGTGCCTCGGATGGCTCGGTGCGCGAGCAGTTCTTC.

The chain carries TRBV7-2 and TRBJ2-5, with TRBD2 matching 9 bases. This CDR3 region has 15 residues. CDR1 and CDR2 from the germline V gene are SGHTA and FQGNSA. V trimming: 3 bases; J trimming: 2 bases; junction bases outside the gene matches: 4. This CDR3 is CASSFLAGTQETQYF. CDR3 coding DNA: TGTGCCAGCAGCTTCCTAGCGGGAACACAAGAGACCCAGTACTTC.

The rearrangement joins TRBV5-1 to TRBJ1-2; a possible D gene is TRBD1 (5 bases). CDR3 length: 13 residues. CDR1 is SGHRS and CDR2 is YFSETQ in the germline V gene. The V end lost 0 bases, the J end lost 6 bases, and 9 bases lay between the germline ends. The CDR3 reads CASSLGQTNGYTF. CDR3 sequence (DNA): TGCGCCAGCAGCTTGGGACAGACCAATGGCTACACCTTC.

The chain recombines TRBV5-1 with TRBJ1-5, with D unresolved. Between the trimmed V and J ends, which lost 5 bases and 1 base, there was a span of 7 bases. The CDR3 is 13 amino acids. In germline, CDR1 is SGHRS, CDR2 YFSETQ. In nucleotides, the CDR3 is TGCGCCAGCAGGGACGGGAGCAATCAGCCCCAGCATTTT. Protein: CASRDGSNQPQHF. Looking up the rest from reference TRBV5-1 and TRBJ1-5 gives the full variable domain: KAGVTQTPRYLIKTRGQQVTLSCSPISGHRSVSWYQQTPGQGLQFLFEYFSETQRNKGNFPGRFSGRQFSNSRSEMNVSTLELGDSALYLCASRDGSNQPQHFGDGTRLSIL.

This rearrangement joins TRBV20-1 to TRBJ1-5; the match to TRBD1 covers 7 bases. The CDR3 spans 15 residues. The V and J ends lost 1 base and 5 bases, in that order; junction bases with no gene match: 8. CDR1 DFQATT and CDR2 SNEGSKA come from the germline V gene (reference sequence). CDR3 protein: CSARVSQGVDQPQHF. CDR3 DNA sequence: TGCAGTGCTAGAGTTTCGCAGGGGGTTGATCAGCCCCAGCATTTT.

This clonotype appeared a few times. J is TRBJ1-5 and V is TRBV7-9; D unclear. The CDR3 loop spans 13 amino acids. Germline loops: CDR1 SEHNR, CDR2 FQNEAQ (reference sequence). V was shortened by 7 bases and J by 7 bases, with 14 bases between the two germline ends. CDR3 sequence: CASTKGREQPQHF. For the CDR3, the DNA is TGTGCCAGCACAAAGGGAAGAGAGCAGCCCCAGCATTTT.

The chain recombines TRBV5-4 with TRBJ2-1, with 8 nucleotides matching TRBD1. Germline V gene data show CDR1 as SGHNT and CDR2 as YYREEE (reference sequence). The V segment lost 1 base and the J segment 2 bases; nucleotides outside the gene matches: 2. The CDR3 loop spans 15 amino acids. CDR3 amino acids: CASSLTGQAYNEQFF. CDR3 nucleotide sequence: TGTGCCAGCAGCTTGACGGGACAGGCCTACAATGAGCAGTTCTTC.

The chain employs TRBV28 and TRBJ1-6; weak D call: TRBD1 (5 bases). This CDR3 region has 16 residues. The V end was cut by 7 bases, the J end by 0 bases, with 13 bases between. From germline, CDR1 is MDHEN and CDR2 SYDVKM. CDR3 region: CASNWDASSYNSPLHF. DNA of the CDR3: TGTGCCAGCAATTGGGACGCTAGCTCCTATAATTCACCCCTCCACTTT.

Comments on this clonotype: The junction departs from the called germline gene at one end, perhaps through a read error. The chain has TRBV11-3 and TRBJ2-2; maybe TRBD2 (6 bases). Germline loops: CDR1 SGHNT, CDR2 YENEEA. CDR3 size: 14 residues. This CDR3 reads CASSLRRATGVLFF. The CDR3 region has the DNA TGTGCCAGCAGCTTACGGAGGGCTACCGGGGTGCTGTTTTTT.

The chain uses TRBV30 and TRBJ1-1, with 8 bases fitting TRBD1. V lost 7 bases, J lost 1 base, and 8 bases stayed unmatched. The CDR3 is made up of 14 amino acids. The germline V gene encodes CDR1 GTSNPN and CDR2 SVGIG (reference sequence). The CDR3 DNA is TGTGCCTCGATCTCAGGACAGGGGAACACTGAAGCTTTCTTT. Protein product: CASISGQGNTEAFF.

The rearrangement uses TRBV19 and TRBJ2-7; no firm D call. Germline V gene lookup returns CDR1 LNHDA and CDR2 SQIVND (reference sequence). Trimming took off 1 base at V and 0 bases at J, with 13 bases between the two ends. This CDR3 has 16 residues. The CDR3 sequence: CASSIAGITRSYEQYF. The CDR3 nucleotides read TGTGCCAGTAGTATAGCCGGAATCACGCGCTCCTACGAGCAGTACTTC.

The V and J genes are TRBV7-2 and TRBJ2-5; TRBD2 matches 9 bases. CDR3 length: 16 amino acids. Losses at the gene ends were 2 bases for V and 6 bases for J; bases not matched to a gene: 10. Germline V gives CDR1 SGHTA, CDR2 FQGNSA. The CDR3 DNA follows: TGTGCCAGCAGCTTATACGGCGGGGGGGCCGTGAAGACCCAGTACTTC. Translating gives CASSLYGGGAVKTQYF. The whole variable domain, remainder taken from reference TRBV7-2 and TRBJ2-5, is GAGVSQSPSNKVTEKGKDVELRCDPISGHTALYWYRQSLGQGLEFLIYFQGNSAPDKSGLPSDRFSAERTGGSVSTLTIQRTQQEDSAVYLCASSLYGGGAVKTQYFGPGTRLLVL.

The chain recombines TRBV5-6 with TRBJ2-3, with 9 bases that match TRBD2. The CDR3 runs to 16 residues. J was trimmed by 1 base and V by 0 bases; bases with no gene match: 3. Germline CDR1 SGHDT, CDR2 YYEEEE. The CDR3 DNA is TGTGCCAGCAGCTTGGTGGCGGGGGGGCGCACAGATACGCAGTATTTT. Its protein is CASSLVAGGRTDTQYF.

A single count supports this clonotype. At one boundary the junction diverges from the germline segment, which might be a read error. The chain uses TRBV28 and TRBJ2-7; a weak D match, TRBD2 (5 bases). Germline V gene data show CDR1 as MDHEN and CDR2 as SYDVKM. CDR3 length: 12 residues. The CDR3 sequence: CASSSTTTEWKF. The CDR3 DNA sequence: TGTGCCAGCAGCTCGACTACCACGGAATGGAAGTTC.

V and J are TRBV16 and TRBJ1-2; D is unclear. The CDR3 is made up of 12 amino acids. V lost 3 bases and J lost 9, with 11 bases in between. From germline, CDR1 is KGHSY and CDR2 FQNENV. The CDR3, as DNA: TGTGCCAGCAGCCACATACCAGATAGCTACACCTTC. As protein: CASSHIPDSYTF.